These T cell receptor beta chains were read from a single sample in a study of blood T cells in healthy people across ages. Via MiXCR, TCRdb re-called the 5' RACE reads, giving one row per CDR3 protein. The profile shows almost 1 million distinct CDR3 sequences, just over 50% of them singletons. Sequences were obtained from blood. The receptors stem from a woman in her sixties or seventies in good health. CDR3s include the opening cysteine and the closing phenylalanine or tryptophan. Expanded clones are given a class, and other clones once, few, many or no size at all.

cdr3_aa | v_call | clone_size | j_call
CASSQEREGVKNIQYF | TRBV4-2 | NA | TRBJ2-4
CASSPAVVLETQYF | TRBV28 | NA | TRBJ2-5
CASSVTGPYEQYF | TRBV12-3/TRBV12-4 | NA | TRBJ2-7
CASSDRDSYSGANVLTF | TRBV12-3/TRBV12-4 | few | TRBJ2-6
CSAREANSPLHF | TRBV20-1 | NA | TRBJ1-6
CSVAESGLYTF | TRBV29-1 | few | TRBJ1-2
CASSYLPWKELNIQYF | TRBV6-6 | NA | TRBJ2-4
CASSPMGKQETQYF | TRBV7-2 | NA | TRBJ2-5
CASSQELRVGYTF | TRBV14 | once | TRBJ1-2
CASGADFGELFF | TRBV6-1 | NA | TRBJ2-2
CASSGGRANEQFF | TRBV7-7 | few | TRBJ2-1
CASSLTTSGNVLTKNIQYF | TRBV7-8 | NA | TRBJ2-4
CASSPQGADTGELFF | TRBV5-1 | few | TRBJ2-2
CASSQDGTGISSEQYF | TRBV4-3 | NA | NA
CGARPTVGYTYNEQFF | TRBV20-1 | NA | TRBJ2-1
CSVEVGGVWEQFF | TRBV29-1 | few | TRBJ2-1
CASSTRSGRTYNEQFF | TRBV12-3/TRBV12-4 | few | TRBJ2-1
CSAGANGEQYF | TRBV29-1 | many | TRBJ2-7
CASSERGRGTDTQYF | TRBV25-1 | many | TRBJ2-3
CASSLLLGSTDTQYF | TRBV7-2 | many | TRBJ2-3
CSVVSHSGDTQYF | TRBV29-1 | few | TRBJ2-3
CSVLAVFSYNEQYF | TRBV29-1 | NA | NA
CATSRRTGPSPLHF | TRBV15 | once | TRBJ1-6
CATSTGTGRYNEQFF | TRBV15 | NA | TRBJ2-1
CASSFRDNSGGYTF | TRBV27 | NA | TRBJ1-2
CASTRNTEAFF | TRBV9 | few | TRBJ1-1
CASSLYPAGRPYEQYF | TRBV7-2 | NA | NA
CASSFVTGVVDEQFF | TRBV7-6 | NA | TRBJ2-1